What follows are 4 T cell receptor beta chains derived from one specimen sequenced in a study of human T cells and chemical hapten exposure. Time point noted: healthy volunteer bleed at 2 weeks. Unfractionated whole blood was the source of the extracted total RNA. TCRdb called the RACE reads again in MiXCR, with one record for every CDR3 protein. The sample carries tens of thousands of distinct CDR3 sequences, approximately 9.7% recorded once. Sequencing was performed on whole blood. These TCRs come from a female donor in good health. Some clones in this sample may be carry-over from other donors' samples.

The chain links TRBV7-8 to TRBJ1-5; D possibly corresponds to TRBD1 (6 bases). Per the germline V gene, CDR1 is SGHVS and CDR2 is FQNEAQ. The CDR3 is 13 residues long. V shed 8 bases and J shed 5 bases, with 13 bases lying between them. The CDR3 region is CASGGGRDQPQHF. Written as DNA, the CDR3 is TGTGCCAGCGGGGGGGGCAGGGATCAGCCCCAGCATTTT.

This clonotype was recorded a few times. The CDR3 loop is CASGGGYEQYF. The CDR3 DNA sequence: TGTGCCAGCGGGGGAGGGTACGAGCAGTACTTC. This chain connects TRBV2 to TRBJ2-7; TRBD2 matches at 7 bases. The CDR3 runs to 11 residues. Germline values: CDR1 SNHLY, CDR2 FYNNEI. V lost 8 bases, J lost 4 bases, and 2 bases stayed unmatched. Drawing the rest from reference TRBV2 and TRBJ2-7, the complete variable domain is EPEVTQTPSHQVTQMGQEVILRCVPISNHLYFYWYRQILGQKVEFLVSFYNNEISEKSEIFDDQFSVERPDGSNFTLKIRSTKLEDSAMYFCASGGGYEQYFGPGTRLTVT.

As regards this clonotype: The junction does not match germline at one end; this may be a read error. The gene calls are TRBV4-2 and TRBJ1-1; 9 nucleotides line up with TRBD1. This CDR3 spans 14 amino acids. In germline, CDR1 is LGHNA, CDR2 YNFKEQ. The chain's CDR3 is CVSNPTGGRTEAFF. The CDR3 DNA reads TGTGTCAGCAACCCGACAGGGGGGAGGACTGAAGCTTTCTTT.

This clonotype has just a few counts. J is TRBJ2-2 and V is TRBV7-9; 8 nucleotides line up with TRBD1. V trimming: 7 bases; J trimming: 0 bases; junction bases outside the gene matches: 4. Germline CDR1 and CDR2: SEHNR and FQNEAQ (reference sequence). CDR3 length: 15 amino acids. In nucleotides, the CDR3 is TGTGCCAGCACCCCAGGGGGCGCGAACACCGGGGAGCTGTTTTTT. Protein sequence: CASTPGGANTGELFF. The full variable domain, its missing parts supplied by reference TRBV7-9 and TRBJ2-2, is DTGVSQNPRHKITKRGQNVTFRCDPISEHNRLYWYRQTLGQGPEFLTYFQNEAQLEKSRLLSDRFSAERPKGSFSTLEIQRTEQGDSAMYLCASTPGGANTGELFFGEGSRLTVL.